These T cell receptor beta chains were read from a single sample in a study of regulatory T cells in long-lasting Graves disease. From the multiplex PCR reads, TCRdb called clonotypes with MiXCR, one entry per CDR3 protein. Seen here are a few hundred thousand distinct CDR3 sequences, around 24% observed once, and the top ten hold around 26%. Specimen: peripheral blood mononuclear cells (PBMCs), collected when the disease was refractory, from a patient treated with antithyroid drugs. The receptors derive from a female donor with Graves disease. Both conserved end residues are part of each CDR3. The D gene is left open where the match is weak. The size entry is marked missing in some rows and otherwise reads once, few, many or a size class.

v_gene	abundance	j_gene	d_gene	CDR3nt	CDR3aa
TRBV14	NA	TRBJ1-3	TRBD1	TGTGCCAGCAGCCAAGATATCGGGACAGGCTCTGGAAACACCATATATTTT	CASSQDIGTGSGNTIYF
TRBV5-1	once	TRBJ1-2	NA	TGCGCCAGCAGCCCCGAAGGGACTTCCGAGGGCTACACCTTC	CASSPEGTSEGYTF
TRBV11-2	many	TRBJ1-2	NA	TGTGCCAGCAGCTTAGGGGGTCCCGGATATGGCTACACCTTC	CASSLGGPGYGYTF
TRBV6-1	few	TRBJ1-5	NA	TGTGCCAGCAGTGTAGGCGAGCCCCAGCATTTT	CASSVGEPQHF
TRBV6-1	few	TRBJ2-5	TRBD2	TGTGCCAGCACCCGGGGACTAGCGGGTTCCGAGACCCAGTACTTC	CASTRGLAGSETQYF
TRBV11-2	many	TRBJ2-7	NA	TGTGCCAGCAGCCCGGACTGGAGGGCCGAGCAGTACTTC	CASSPDWRAEQYF
TRBV13	many	TRBJ2-5	NA	TGTGCCAGCAGCTTTAGACTAACCGAGACCCAGTACTTC	CASSFRLTETQYF
TRBV28	many	TRBJ2-2	TRBD1	TGTGCCAGCAGATCAACAGGGGACACCGGGGAGCTGTTTTTT	CASRSTGDTGELFF
TRBV28	many	TRBJ2-5	NA	TGTGCCAGCAACATACAGGGTTTTGGGACCCAGTACTTC	CASNIQGFGTQYF
TRBV6-1	many	TRBJ1-1	NA	TGTGCCAGCATAGACGAGCACGGTGGTGAAGCTTTCTTT	CASIDEHGGEAFF
TRBV7-6	NA	TRBJ2-1	TRBD2	TGTGCCAGCAGCCCTTATTCGACTAGCGGGAGCTATGAGCAGTTCTTC	CASSPYSTSGSYEQFF
TRBV20-1	many	TRBJ2-7	NA	TGCAGTGCTTTCCGGGACGGATTTTACGAGCAGTACTTC	CSAFRDGFYEQYF
TRBV6-1	many	TRBJ1-2	NA	TGTGCCAGCAGTCCGGACAGACGCCCTAACTATGGCTACACCTTC	CASSPDRRPNYGYTF
TRBV7-2	few	TRBJ2-2	TRBD2	TGTGCCAGCAGCTTGGCACTAGCGGGAGCATACACCGGGGAGCTGTTTTTT	CASSLALAGAYTGELFF
TRBV6-1	many	TRBJ2-7	NA	TGTGCCAGCAGTAACCCCCTCGAGCAGTACTTC	CASSNPLEQYF
TRBV20-1	NA	TRBJ1-5	NA	TGCAGTGCCACGGACAGTGGAAATCAGCCCCAGCATTTT	CSATDSGNQPQHF
TRBV7-2	many	TRBJ2-7	TRBD1	TGTGCCAGCAGTTCAACTACCGGGACAGGGGGCAACGAGCAGTACTTC	CASSSTTGTGGNEQYF
TRBV7-6	NA	TRBJ1-4	NA	TGTGCCAGCAGCGACAGGTTGGATGAAAAACTGTTTTTT	CASSDRLDEKLFF
TRBV28	many	TRBJ2-7	NA	TGTGCCAGCAGCGGTGGGTTCCCCTACGAGCAGTACTTC	CASSGGFPYEQYF
TRBV30	NA	TRBJ1-5	NA	TGTGCCTGGAGTGTACGAGGGCAGTTCAATCAGCCCCAGCATTTT	CAWSVRGQFNQPQHF
TRBV6-5	few	TRBJ1-2	TRBD1	TGTGCCAGCAGTTACTCCGGGACAGGGCTAAACTATGGCTACACCTTC	CASSYSGTGLNYGYTF
TRBV20-1	many	TRBJ2-5	NA	TGCAGTGCTAGCCAGGGGGAGACCCAGTACTTC	CSASQGETQYF
TRBV6-2/TRBV6-3	few	TRBJ2-7	NA	TGTGCCAGCGGCCGGGAGCAGCCCGAGCAGTACTTC	CASGREQPEQYF
TRBV20-1	once	TRBJ2-2	NA	TGCAGTGCTAGAGATTTTCCCGGGACCACCGGGGAGCTGTTTTTT	CSARDFPGTTGELFF
TRBV6-5	NA	TRBJ2-1	NA	TGTGCCAGCAGTTACCCAGGCGAAAATGAGCAGTTCTTC	CASSYPGENEQFF
TRBV19	few	TRBJ2-7	NA	TGTGCCAGTAGAGCCAAGGGGGGGGGGACCTACGAGCAGTACTTC	CASRAKGGGTYEQYF
TRBV7-9	few	TRBJ1-4	NA	TGTGCCAGCGGGAAAGCTTCAACTAATGAAAAACTGTTTTTT	CASGKASTNEKLFF
TRBV6-2/TRBV6-3	few	TRBJ2-5	TRBD2	TGTGCCAGCAGTTTCTCTCCGGGACTAGCGAAACAAGAGACCCAGTACTTC	CASSFSPGLAKQETQYF
TRBV5-1	NA	TRBJ1-1	NA	TGCGCCAGCAGCTTGGAGGGGCGGACTGAAGCTTTCTTT	CASSLEGRTEAFF
TRBV20-1	many	TRBJ2-5	TRBD1	TGCAGTGCTACCGGACCCAGGGGGTACCAAGAGACCCAGTACTTC	CSATGPRGYQETQYF
TRBV15	NA	TRBJ1-6	NA	TGTGCCACCAGCAGAGATGGGGTATTATCGAATTCACCCCTCCACTTT	CATSRDGVLSNSPLHF
TRBV6-5	many	TRBJ2-7	NA	TGTGCCAGCAGTTCCCCCATAGCGCTTGCGGGGCGACGGTACGAGCAGTACTTC	CASSSPIALAGRRYEQYF
TRBV20-1	NA	TRBJ2-7	TRBD2	TGCAGTGCTAGAGTTCGCGGGAGGGGCTACGAGCAGTACTTC	CSARVRGRGYEQYF
TRBV19	few	TRBJ1-1	TRBD1	TGTGCCAGTAGTCCCTACCGGGACAGTGAAGCTTTCTTT	CASSPYRDSEAFF
TRBV5-1	NA	TRBJ1-3	NA	TGCGCCAGCAGCTTGGCCTCGGGAAACACCATATATTTT	CASSLASGNTIYF
TRBV5-1	NA	TRBJ1-1	TRBD1	TGCGCCAGCAGCTTGGCCGTCGCAGGGGGTTTCACTGAAGCTTTCTTT	CASSLAVAGGFTEAFF
TRBV6-2/TRBV6-3	NA	TRBJ1-5	NA	TGTGCCAGCAGTTACGGGGGGTACAATCAGCCCCAGCATTTT	CASSYGGYNQPQHF
TRBV7-9	NA	TRBJ1-4	NA	TGTGCCAGCAGCCCAGCGTTGGGCGAAAAACTGTTTTTT	CASSPALGEKLFF
TRBV20-1	NA	TRBJ2-7	TRBD1	TGCAGTGCTAGAGATCTCTTCCAGGGGGCCTACGAGCAGTACTTC	CSARDLFQGAYEQYF
TRBV7-2	few	TRBJ1-2	NA	TGTGCCAGCAGCCCCAGCGGGCTAATCTGGGGCTACACCTTC	CASSPSGLIWGYTF
TRBV7-2	few	TRBJ2-7	TRBD2	TGTGCCAGCAGCTTTACTAGCGGGAGTTCCCTCTACGAGCAGTACTTC	CASSFTSGSSLYEQYF
TRBV6-5	many	TRBJ2-5	TRBD2	TGTGCCAGCAGTTACGGTAGCGGGAATCCGGAGACCCAGTACTTC	CASSYGSGNPETQYF
TRBV6-1	many	TRBJ2-7	TRBD2	TGTGCCAGCAGGACGGGGGGGGACACCTACGAGCAGTACTTC	CASRTGGDTYEQYF
TRBV11-2	few	TRBJ2-2	TRBD2	TGTGCCAGCAGCAGAAGCGGGAATTTCGGGGAGCTGTTTTTT	CASSRSGNFGELFF
TRBV28	many	TRBJ2-7	NA	TGTGCCAGCACACGGACAGTCTCCTACGAGCAGTACTTC	CASTRTVSYEQYF
TRBV11-2	NA	TRBJ2-2	TRBD1	TGTGCCAGCAGCTTGGGACAGGGGGTTGACACCGGGGAGCTGTTTTTT	CASSLGQGVDTGELFF
TRBV10-1	NA	TRBJ2-7	NA	TGCGCCACCGCGGGGCCGCCCTACGAGCAGTACTTC	CATAGPPYEQYF
TRBV10-3	NA	TRBJ1-5	NA	TGTGCCATCAGTTGGACAGACAATAGCAATCAGCCCCAGCATTTT	CAISWTDNSNQPQHF
TRBV4-1	NA	TRBJ2-2	NA	TGCGCCAGCAGCCAAGCGAATTTGATCGCGAGCGGGGAGCTGTTTTTT	CASSQANLIASGELFF
TRBV27	many	TRBJ2-5	TRBD2	TGTGCCAGCAAAGCGGGAGGACGGACGGAGACCCAGTACTTC	CASKAGGRTETQYF
TRBV2	many	TRBJ1-5	NA	TGTGCCAGCAATTTGACTCGCTCCCAGCATTTT	CASNLTRSQHF
TRBV5-1	NA	TRBJ2-7	TRBD2	TGCGCCAGCAGCTTACTAGCGGGAGCGGGTTACGAGCAGTACTTC	CASSLLAGAGYEQYF
TRBV18	once	TRBJ2-1	NA	TGTGCCAGCTCACCACCTATGGGCAATGAGCAGTTCTTC	CASSPPMGNEQFF
TRBV7-3	once	TRBJ2-3	NA	TGTGCCAGCAGCTTTTCCCTCACAGATACGCAGTATTTT	CASSFSLTDTQYF
TRBV28	many	TRBJ2-7	TRBD2	TGTGCCACCACATCCGGGGGGTATGAGCAGTACTTC	CATTSGGYEQYF
TRBV20-1	NA	TRBJ2-7	NA	TGCAGTGCTGGCGCCCCGGGCTCCTACGAGCAGTACTTC	CSAGAPGSYEQYF